This entry features one TCR beta chain sequence. Its target antigen remains unknown. Nothing much larger sits one base from this clone, and base qualities are not available. The donors belonged to the validation cohort of about 120 subjects, which was separate from the approximately 700-subject first cohort. The data derive from a study of cytomegalovirus exposure and HLA in healthy donors (dated by TCRdb to about 2017). As for the study more broadly: A later analysis indicated that the 120 or so validation repertoires were generated on the platform also employed for the 650 to 850 repertoires of the first cohort. The study aimed to test whether cataloging public T cell receptors could reveal signatures of past pathogen exposure. High-throughput TCR immunosequencing, statistical association of individual TCRs with disease status, and machine learning were combined to predict cytomegalovirus infection status. In addition to the first cohort of around 670 subjects, a separate validation cohort of 120 different subjects was used.

Compared with germline, V lacks 3 bases and J lacks 5 bases; bases without a gene match: 9. CDR1 and CDR2, looked up from the germline V gene (reference sequence), are GTSNPN and SVGIG. Counted from cysteine to phenylalanine, this CDR3 has 15 amino acids. Only the CDR3 part of the read is kept: 45 bases, read in frame from the first base. Library construction relied on the immunoSEQ multiplex PCR assay. The study's processing was this. A statistical classification framework was developed to diagnose cytomegalovirus status using the catalog of TCR beta chain sequences. TCRdb's version of the immuneACCESS table is confined to in-frame rearrangements and falls short of the full clone set. An unresolved V gene accounts for under half of the shortfall where checked; the remainder is of unknown origin. The V and J calls and clone size come from that table; D and trimming were worked out from the DNA. Recorded for this sample are hundreds of thousands of clones; approximately 86% of them occurred a single time. The top ten hold less than 1.5% of the sample.

Here is what the overall study found, with its caveats: A later analysis found that TCRs clustered in the first cohort also tended to co-occur in the 100 to 150 validation repertoires, with approximately 94% of cluster scores above 0. In the study, around 150 TCR beta chains were listed as associated with cytomegalovirus. While some public TCRs were present in many individuals, most TCR sequences turned up only very rarely across donors. In vitro tests confirmed that a few of the cytomegalovirus-associated TCR beta chains recognize cytomegalovirus antigens. A later analysis had no HLA typing for the validation cohort, so co-occurrence there was scored across all 120 repertoires. The classifier was reported to diagnose cytomegalovirus status with high specificity and sensitivity in both the original cohort and the validation cohort. It was suggested by the authors that the approach could potentially be generalized to other disease states and immunological phenotypes.

Sequencing input: PBMCs. This clonotype was obtained from a woman between 25 and 40 years old in good health and CMV-seropositive. The chain is encoded by TRBV30 joined to TRBJ2-5; 10 middle bases align to TRBD2. The sequenced DNA is TGTGCCTGGAGAATGCTAGCGGGAGTGGGTGAGACCCAGTACTTC. This translates into CAWRMLAGVGETQYF.